This TCR beta chain comes out of a study of cytomegalovirus exposure and HLA in healthy donors. The table came from immunoSEQ multiplex PCR; TCRdb's copy has only in-frame clones and leaves some out. The sample consists of 130,000 or so clones, about nine tenths of them appearing once. The CDR3 runs 16 residues. J was trimmed by 2 bases and V by 8 bases; bases with no gene match: 11. CDR1 is LNHNV and CDR2 is YYDKDF in the germline V gene (reference sequence). To note about this clone: Its matching antigen is unknown.

Donors were drawn from the roughly 110-subject validation cohort, separate from the approximately 670-subject first cohort. Broader study findings: Most TCRs appeared rarely, but some public TCRs recurred in many donors. The listing of approximately 160 TCR beta chains classed them as cytomegalovirus-associated.

This clonotype originated in a man aged 25 to 45 in good health and CMV-seronegative. The V call is TRBV15, the J call TRBJ2-1, with 8 bases fitting TRBD2. Sequenced sample: PBMCs. This chain's CDR3 is CATRGGPVTTYNEQFF. The CDR3 nucleotides are TGTGCCACCCGGGGGGGGCCCGTAACTACCTACAATGAGCAGTTCTTC.